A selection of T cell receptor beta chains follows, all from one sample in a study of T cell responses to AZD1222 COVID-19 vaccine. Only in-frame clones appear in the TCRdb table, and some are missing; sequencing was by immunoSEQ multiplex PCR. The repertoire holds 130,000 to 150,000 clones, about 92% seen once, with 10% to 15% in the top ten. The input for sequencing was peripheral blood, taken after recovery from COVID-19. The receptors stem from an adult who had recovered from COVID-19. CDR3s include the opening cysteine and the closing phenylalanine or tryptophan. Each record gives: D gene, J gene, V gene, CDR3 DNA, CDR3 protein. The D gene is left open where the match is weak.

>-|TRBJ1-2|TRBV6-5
TGTGCCAGCAGACCCGACAGACACTATGGCTACACCTTC
CASRPDRHYGYTF
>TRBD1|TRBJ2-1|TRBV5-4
TGTGCCAGCAGCTTGGCGGCAGGGGGTGGTACGCTTTACAATGAGCAGTTCTTC
CASSLAAGGGTLYNEQFF
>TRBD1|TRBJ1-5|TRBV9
TGTGCCAGCAAGACAGGGTTGGGTCAGCCCCAGCATTTT
CASKTGLGQPQHF
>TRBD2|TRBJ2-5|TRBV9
TGTGCCAGCAGCGTGTTAGCGGGAGCAGAGACCCAGTACTTC
CASSVLAGAETQYF
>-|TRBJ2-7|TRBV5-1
TGCGCCAGCAGCCCGGGCCCTACCTACGAGCAGTACTTC
CASSPGPTYEQYF
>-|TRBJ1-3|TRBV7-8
TGTGCCAGCAGCTTTAATACAGGGATCAACTCTGGAAACACCATATATTTT
CASSFNTGINSGNTIYF
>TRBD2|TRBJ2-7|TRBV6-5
TGTGCCAGCAGTTACTCGACTCTCGGGGGGACCTACGAGCAGTACTTC
CASSYSTLGGTYEQYF
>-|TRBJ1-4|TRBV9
TGTGCCAGCAGCGTAAGCTCGACACCAACTAATGAAAAACTGTTTTTT
CASSVSSTPTNEKLFF
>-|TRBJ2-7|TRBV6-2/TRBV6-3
TGTGCCAGCAGTTACTCGGGGGGTGTTGAGCAGTACTTC
CASSYSGGVEQYF
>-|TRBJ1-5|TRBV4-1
TGCGCCAGCAGCCAACCCCAGGGACCAGCCCCAAATCAGCCCCAGCATTTT
CASSQPQGPAPNQPQHF